These 10 T cell receptor beta chains were sequenced from one sample in a study of blood T cell repertoires in COVID-19. The protocol was immunoSEQ multiplex PCR, while the TCRdb copy is restricted to in-frame clones and leaves out a portion. The top ten clones hold 2.5% to 3.5% of a sample with 180,000 or so clones, 85% to 90% of them seen once. The sample was peripheral blood. All receptors derive from a woman aged 25-40 years with active or convalescent COVID-19.

The chain uses TRBV5-1 and TRBJ2-1; 8 nucleotides align to TRBD2. Germline CDR1 reads SGHRS; CDR2 reads YFSETQ. The CDR3 covers 14 residues. The trim removed 9 bases at V and 9 bases at J, leaving 14 bases unmatched. CDR3 sequence reads: CATTLDSGNGEQFF. DNA for the CDR3: TGCGCCACCACTCTGGATAGCGGGAACGGTGAGCAGTTCTTC.

The CDR3, as DNA: TGTGCCAGATCGCAAGGCCAGGGTGCAGCTTTCTTT. This translates into CARSQGQGAAFF. V gene TRBV19 combines with J gene TRBJ1-1; weak D call: TRBD1 (5 bases). Trimming took 9 bases from V and 10 from J, leaving 18 bases between them. The CDR3 sequence is 12 residues long. The germline gives CDR1 LNHDA, CDR2 SQIVND (reference sequence). Based on the CDR3 plus reference TRBV19 and TRBJ1-1, the full variable domain is DGGITQSPKYLFRKEGQNVTLSCEQNLNHDAMYWYRQDPGQGLRLIYYSQIVNDFQKGDIAEGYSVSREKKESFPLTVTSAQKNPTAFYLCARSQGQGAAFFGQGTRLTVV.

This chain joins TRBV27 and TRBJ1-5, with D possibly TRBD1 on 5 matching bases. The CDR3 extends over 14 amino acids. V shed 5 bases and J shed 3 bases, with 11 bases lying between them. The V gene's germline CDR1 is MNHEY and CDR2 SMNVEV (reference sequence). CDR3 amino acids: CASSNTGNNQPQHF. CDR3 DNA: TGTGCCAGCAGTAACACAGGAAACAATCAGCCCCAGCATTTT.

The table lists this clone with a few counts. The chain uses TRBV10-3 and TRBJ2-1, with 7 bases matching TRBD2. Germline CDR1 and CDR2: ENHRY and SYGVKD. The ends lost 4 bases at V and 0 bases at J; junction bases unmatched: 6. The CDR3 is made up of 16 amino acids. The DNA of the CDR3 is TGTGCCATCAGTGGTAGCGGGCAGAGCTCCTACAATGAGCAGTTCTTC. As protein: CAISGSGQSSYNEQFF.

The J gene is TRBJ1-1, the V gene TRBV19; D is ambiguous. Germline V CDR1 and CDR2: LNHDA, SQIVND (reference sequence). This CDR3 is built from 15 residues. The ends were cut back, 2 bases at V and 3 bases at J, with 13 bases in the middle. CDR3 coding DNA: TGTGCCAGTAGTATATCCCTTGGGCTGGACACTGAAGCTTTCTTT. This gives the protein CASSISLGLDTEAFF.

This rearrangement joins TRBV14 to TRBJ1-4; 7 bases line up with TRBD1. V shed 4 bases and J 3 bases; nucleotides not matched to a gene: 2. The V gene's germline CDR1 is SGHDN and CDR2 FVKESK. There are 14 residues in the CDR3. The DNA for the CDR3 is TGTGCCAGCAGCCGCCAGGGGGCTAATGAAAAACTGTTTTTT. Its translation is CASSRQGANEKLFF.

The V and J genes are TRBV30 and TRBJ2-3; 9 nucleotides agree with TRBD1. The CDR3 spans 13 residues. The V segment lost 2 bases and the J segment 6 bases; nucleotides outside the gene matches: 3. Germline V gene lookup returns CDR1 GTSNPN and CDR2 SVGIG (reference sequence). CDR3 amino acids: CAWSYRGPDTQYF. As DNA, the CDR3 is TGTGCCTGGAGTTACAGGGGGCCGGATACGCAGTATTTT.

The chain carries TRBV2 and TRBJ1-2; TRBD1 agrees at 8 bases. CDR1 is SNHLY and CDR2 is FYNNEI in the germline V gene. The trim removed 8 bases at V and 1 base at J, leaving 6 bases unmatched. The CDR3 covers 14 residues. The CDR3 DNA reads as TGTGCCAGCCGGGAACAGGGGGTTAACTATGGCTACACCTTC. Translation gives CASREQGVNYGYTF.

The rearrangement links TRBV28 to TRBJ2-5, with D possibly being TRBD2 (6 bases). Germline CDR1 reads MDHEN; CDR2 reads SYDVKM. V gave up 2 bases and J gave up 5 bases, with 9 bases separating them. The CDR3 covers 13 residues. The DNA of the CDR3 is TGTGCCAGCAGTTTAGGGGGGATGGAGACCCAGTACTTC. Amino acids: CASSLGGMETQYF.

The J gene is TRBJ2-1, the V gene TRBV13; 9 nucleotides line up with TRBD2. The CDR3 totals 17 residues. Trimming at V came to 2 bases and at J to 5 bases, leaving 10 bases not matched to a gene. Per germline, CDR1 PRHDT and CDR2 FYEKMQ (reference sequence). CDR3 sequence reads: CASSLWGSGRVDNEQFF. DNA of the CDR3: TGTGCCAGCAGCTTATGGGGTAGCGGGAGAGTTGACAATGAGCAGTTCTTC.